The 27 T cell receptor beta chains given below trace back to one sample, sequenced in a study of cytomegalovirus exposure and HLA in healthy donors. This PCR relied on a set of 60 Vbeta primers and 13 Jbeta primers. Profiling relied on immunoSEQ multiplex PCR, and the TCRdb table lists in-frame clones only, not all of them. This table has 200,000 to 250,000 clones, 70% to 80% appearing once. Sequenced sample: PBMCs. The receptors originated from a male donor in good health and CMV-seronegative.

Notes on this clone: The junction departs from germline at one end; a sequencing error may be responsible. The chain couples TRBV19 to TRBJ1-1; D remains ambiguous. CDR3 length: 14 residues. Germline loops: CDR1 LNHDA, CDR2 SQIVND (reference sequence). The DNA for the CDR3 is TGTGCCAGCAGTAAATCGGCAGGGAACACTGAAGCTTTCTTT. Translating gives CASSKSAGNTEAFF.

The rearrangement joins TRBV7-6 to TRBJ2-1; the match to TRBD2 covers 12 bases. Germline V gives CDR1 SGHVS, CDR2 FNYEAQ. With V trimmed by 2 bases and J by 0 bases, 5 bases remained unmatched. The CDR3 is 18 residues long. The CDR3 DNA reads TGTGCCAGCAGCTTACGCCTAGCGGGAGGGAGCTCCTACAATGAGCAGTTCTTC. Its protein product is CASSLRLAGGSSYNEQFF.

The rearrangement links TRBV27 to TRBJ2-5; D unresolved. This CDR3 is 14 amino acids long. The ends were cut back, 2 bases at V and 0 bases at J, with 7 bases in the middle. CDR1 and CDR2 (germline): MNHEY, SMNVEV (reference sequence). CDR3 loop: CASSLDWYQETQYF. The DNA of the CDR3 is TGTGCCAGCAGTTTAGACTGGTACCAAGAGACCCAGTACTTC.

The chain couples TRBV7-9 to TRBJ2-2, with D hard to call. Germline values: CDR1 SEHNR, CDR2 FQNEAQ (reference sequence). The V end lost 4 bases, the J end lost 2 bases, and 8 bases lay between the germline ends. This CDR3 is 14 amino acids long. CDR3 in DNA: TGTGCCAGCAGCTCGACAAGTAACACCGGGGAGCTGTTTTTT. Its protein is CASSSTSNTGELFF.

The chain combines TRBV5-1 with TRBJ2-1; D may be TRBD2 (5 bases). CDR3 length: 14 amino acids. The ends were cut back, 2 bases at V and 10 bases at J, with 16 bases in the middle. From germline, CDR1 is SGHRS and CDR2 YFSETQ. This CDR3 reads CASSLPLGVREQFF. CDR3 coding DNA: TGCGCCAGCAGCTTACCACTAGGCGTTCGAGAGCAGTTCTTC.

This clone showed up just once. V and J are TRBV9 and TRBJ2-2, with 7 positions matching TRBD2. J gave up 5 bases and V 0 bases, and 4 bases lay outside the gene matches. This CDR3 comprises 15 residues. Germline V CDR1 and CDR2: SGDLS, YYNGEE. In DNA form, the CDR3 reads TGTGCCAGCAGCGTAGTAAGCGGGGATACCGGGGAGCTGTTTTTT. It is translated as CASSVVSGDTGELFF.

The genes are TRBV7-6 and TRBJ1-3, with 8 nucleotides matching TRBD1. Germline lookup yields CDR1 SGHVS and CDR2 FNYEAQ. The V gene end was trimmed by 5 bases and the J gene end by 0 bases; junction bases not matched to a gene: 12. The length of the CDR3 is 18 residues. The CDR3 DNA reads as TGTGCCAGCAGCCGAACCTCCGGGACAGGAAGCTCTGGAAACACCATATATTTT. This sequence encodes CASSRTSGTGSSGNTIYF.

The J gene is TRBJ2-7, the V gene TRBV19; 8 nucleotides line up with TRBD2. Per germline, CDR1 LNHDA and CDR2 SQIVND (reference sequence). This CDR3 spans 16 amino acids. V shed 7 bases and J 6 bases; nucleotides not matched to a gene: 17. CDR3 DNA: TGTGCCAGTACCCCAAGGGGGAGCGGGAGTCAAGGCGAGCAGTACTTC. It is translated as CASTPRGSGSQGEQYF.

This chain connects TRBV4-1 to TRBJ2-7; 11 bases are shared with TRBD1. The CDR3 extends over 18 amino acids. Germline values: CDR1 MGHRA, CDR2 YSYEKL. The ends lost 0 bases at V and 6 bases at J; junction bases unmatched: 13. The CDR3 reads CASSQDSLSGTGGSEQYF. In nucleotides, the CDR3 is TGCGCCAGCAGCCAAGATTCCCTGTCCGGGACAGGGGGTTCCGAGCAGTACTTC.

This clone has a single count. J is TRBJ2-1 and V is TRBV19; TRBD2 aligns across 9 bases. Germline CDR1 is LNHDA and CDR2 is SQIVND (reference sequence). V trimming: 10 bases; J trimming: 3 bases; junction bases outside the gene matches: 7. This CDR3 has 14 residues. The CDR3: CATSGTSRYNEQFF. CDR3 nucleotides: TGTGCCACCAGTGGGACTAGCCGCTACAATGAGCAGTTCTTC.

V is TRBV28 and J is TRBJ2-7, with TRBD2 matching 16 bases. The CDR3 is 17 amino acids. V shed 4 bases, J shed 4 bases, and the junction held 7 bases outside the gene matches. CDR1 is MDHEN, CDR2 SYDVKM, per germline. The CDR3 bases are TGTGCCAGCAGTTCGGGACTAGCGGGAGGGTTTGGGTACGAGCAGTACTTC. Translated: CASSSGLAGGFGYEQYF.

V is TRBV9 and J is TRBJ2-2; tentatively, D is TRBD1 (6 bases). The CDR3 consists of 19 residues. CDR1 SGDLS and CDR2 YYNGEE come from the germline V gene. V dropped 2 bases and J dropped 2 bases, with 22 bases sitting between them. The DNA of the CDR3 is TGTGCCAGCAGCGTCGGGACACCCCTACAGCTTCTTAACACCGGGGAGCTGTTTTTT. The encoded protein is CASSVGTPLQLLNTGELFF.

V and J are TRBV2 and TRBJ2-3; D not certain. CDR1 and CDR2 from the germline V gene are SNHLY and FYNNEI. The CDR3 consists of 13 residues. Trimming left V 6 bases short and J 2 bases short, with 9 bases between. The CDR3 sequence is CASRPSLTDTQYF. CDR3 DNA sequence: TGTGCCAGCAGGCCCTCACTCACAGATACGCAGTATTTT.

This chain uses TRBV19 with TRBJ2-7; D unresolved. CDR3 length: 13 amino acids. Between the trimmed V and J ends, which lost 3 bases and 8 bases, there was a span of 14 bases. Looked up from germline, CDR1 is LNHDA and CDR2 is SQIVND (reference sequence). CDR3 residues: CASSIDQETQQYF. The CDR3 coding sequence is TGTGCCAGTAGTATCGATCAGGAAACGCAGCAGTACTTC.

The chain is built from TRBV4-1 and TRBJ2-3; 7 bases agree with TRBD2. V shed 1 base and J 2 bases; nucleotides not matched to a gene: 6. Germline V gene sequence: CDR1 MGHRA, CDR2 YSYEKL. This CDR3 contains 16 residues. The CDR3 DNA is TGCGCCAGCAGCCAAGTCCCTAGCGGTAACACAGATACGCAGTATTTT. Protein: CASSQVPSGNTDTQYF.

This chain's CDR3 is CASSPEAGSYEQYF. CDR3 nucleotide sequence: TGTGCCAGCAGCCCCGAGGCCGGATCCTACGAGCAGTACTTC. The genes are TRBV7-6 and TRBJ2-7; D uncertain. The germline V gene encodes CDR1 SGHVS and CDR2 FNYEAQ. V lost 5 bases and J lost 1, with 12 bases in between. The CDR3 sequence is 14 residues long.

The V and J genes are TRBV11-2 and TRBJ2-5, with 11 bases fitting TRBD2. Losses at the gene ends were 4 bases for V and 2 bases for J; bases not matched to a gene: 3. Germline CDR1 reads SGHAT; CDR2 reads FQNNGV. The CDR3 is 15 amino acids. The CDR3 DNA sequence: TGTGCCAGCAGCTCGCGACTAGCGGGACAAGAGACCCAGTACTTC. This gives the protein CASSSRLAGQETQYF.

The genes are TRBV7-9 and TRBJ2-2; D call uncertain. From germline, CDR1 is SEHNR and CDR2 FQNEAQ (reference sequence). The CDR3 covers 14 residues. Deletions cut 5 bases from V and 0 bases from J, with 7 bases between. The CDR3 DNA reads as TGTGCCAGCAGCGTCCCAACGAACACCGGGGAGCTGTTTTTT. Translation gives CASSVPTNTGELFF.

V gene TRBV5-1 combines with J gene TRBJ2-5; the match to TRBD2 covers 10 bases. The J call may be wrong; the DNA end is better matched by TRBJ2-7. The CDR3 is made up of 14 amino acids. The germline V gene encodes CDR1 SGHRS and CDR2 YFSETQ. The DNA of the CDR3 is TGCGCCAGCAGCCAAACTAGCGGGGTCTACGAGCAGTACTTC. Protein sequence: CASSQTSGVYEQYF.

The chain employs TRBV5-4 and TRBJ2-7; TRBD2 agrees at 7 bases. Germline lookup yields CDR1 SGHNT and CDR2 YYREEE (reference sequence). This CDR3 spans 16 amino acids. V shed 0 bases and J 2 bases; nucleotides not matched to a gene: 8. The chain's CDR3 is CASSLGGAGATYEQYF. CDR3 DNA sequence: TGTGCCAGCAGCTTGGGTGGGGCGGGAGCCACCTACGAGCAGTACTTC. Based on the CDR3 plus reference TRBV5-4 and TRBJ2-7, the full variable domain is ETGVTQSPTHLIKTRGQQVTLRCSSQSGHNTVSWYQQALGQGPQFIFQYYREEENGRGNFPPRFSGLQFPNYSSELNVNALELDDSALYLCASSLGGAGATYEQYFGPGTRLTVT.

CDR3 bases: TGTGCCTGGACCGGCCCGGATGGACATAGCAATCAGCCCCAGCATTTT. This gives the protein CAWTGPDGHSNQPQHF. The gene calls are TRBV30 and TRBJ1-5; tentative D call: TRBD1 (5 bases). Germline CDR1 GTSNPN, CDR2 SVGIG (reference sequence). V shed 4 bases and J shed 0 bases, with 16 bases lying between them. The CDR3 loop spans 16 amino acids.

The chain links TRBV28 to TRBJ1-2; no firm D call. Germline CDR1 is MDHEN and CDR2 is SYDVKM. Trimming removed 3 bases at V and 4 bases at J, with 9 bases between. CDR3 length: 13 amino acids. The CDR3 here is CASSLLAGYGYTF. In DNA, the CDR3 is TGTGCCAGCAGTTTGTTGGCAGGCTATGGCTACACCTTC.

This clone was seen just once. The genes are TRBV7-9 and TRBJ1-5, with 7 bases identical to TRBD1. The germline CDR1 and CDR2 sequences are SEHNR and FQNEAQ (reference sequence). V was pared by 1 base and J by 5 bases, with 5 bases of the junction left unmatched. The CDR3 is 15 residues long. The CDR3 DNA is TGTGCCAGCAGCTTAGTCGGTCAGGGGGATCAGCCCCAGCATTTT. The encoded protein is CASSLVGQGDQPQHF. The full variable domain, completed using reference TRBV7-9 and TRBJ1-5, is DTGVSQNPRHKITKRGQNVTFRCDPISEHNRLYWYRQTLGQGPEFLTYFQNEAQLEKSRLLSDRFSAERPKGSFSTLEIQRTEQGDSAMYLCASSLVGQGDQPQHFGDGTRLSIL.

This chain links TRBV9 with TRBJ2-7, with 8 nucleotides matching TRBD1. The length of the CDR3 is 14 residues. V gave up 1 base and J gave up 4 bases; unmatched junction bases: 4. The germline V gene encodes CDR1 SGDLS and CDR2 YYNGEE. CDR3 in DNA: TGTGCCAGCAGCGTAAGACAGGGGTTTTACGAGCAGTACTTC. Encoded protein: CASSVRQGFYEQYF.

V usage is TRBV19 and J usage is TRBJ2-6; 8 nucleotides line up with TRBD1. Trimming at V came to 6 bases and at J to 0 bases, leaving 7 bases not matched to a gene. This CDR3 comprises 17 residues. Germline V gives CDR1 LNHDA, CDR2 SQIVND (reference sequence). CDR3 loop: CASSQRTGYSGANVLTF. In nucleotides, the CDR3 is TGTGCCAGTAGCCAACGGACAGGGTACTCTGGGGCCAACGTCCTGACTTTC.

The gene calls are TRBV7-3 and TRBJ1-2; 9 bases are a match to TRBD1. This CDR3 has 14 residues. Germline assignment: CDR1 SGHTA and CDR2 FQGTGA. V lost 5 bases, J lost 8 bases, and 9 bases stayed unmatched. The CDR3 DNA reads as TGTGCCAGCAGCGCGGGACAGGGTAGGGGAGGCTACACCTTC. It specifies CASSAGQGRGGYTF.

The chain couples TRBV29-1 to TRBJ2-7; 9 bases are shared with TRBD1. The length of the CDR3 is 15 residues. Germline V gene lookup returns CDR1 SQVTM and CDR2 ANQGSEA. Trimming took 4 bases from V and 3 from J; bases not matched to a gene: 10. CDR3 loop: CSVVMPDRGYYEQYF. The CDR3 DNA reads TGCAGCGTTGTGATGCCAGACAGGGGGTACTACGAGCAGTACTTC.